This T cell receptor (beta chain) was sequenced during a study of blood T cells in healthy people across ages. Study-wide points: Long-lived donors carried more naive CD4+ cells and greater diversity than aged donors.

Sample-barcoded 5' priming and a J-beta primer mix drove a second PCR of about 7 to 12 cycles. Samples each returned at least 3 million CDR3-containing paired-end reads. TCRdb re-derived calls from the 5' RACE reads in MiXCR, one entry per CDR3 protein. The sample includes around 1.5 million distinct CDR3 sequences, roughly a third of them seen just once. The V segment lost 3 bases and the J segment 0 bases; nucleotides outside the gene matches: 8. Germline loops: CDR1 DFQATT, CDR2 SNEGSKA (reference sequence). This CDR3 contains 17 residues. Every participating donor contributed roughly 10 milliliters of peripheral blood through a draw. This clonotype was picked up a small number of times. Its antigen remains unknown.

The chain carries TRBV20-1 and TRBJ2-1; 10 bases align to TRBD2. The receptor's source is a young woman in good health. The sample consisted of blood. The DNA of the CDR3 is TGCAGTGCTAGGGCAACAACTAGCGGGACCTCCTACAATGAGCAGTTCTTC. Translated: CSARATTSGTSYNEQFF.